The 29 T cell receptor beta chains in this list originate from one sample, sequenced in a study of blood T cell repertoires in COVID-19. Using immunoSEQ multiplex PCR, the repertoire was profiled, and TCRdb retains in-frame clones only, with some absent. Of 310,000 or so clones detected, approximately 86% appear once; the ten largest clones hold around 9.3%. Source material: PBMCs or T cells enriched from blood (not recorded which). The receptor set was obtained from a young woman who had recovered from COVID-19.

The chain carries TRBV7-9 and TRBJ1-3; 8 positions match TRBD1. Germline V CDR1 and CDR2: SEHNR, FQNEAQ (reference sequence). This CDR3 region has 14 residues. The junction had 10 bases not matched to a gene; V was cut back by 4 bases and J by 11 bases. CDR3 DNA: TGTGCCAGCAGCTCAAGGACAGGGCCCAAGGCCATATATTTT. Encoded protein: CASSSRTGPKAIYF. Looking up the rest from reference TRBV7-9 and TRBJ1-3 gives the full variable domain: DTGVSQNPRHKITKRGQNVTFRCDPISEHNRLYWYRQTLGQGPEFLTYFQNEAQLEKSRLLSDRFSAERPKGSFSTLEIQRTEQGDSAMYLCASSSRTGPKAIYFGEGSWLTVV.

V usage is TRBV27 and J usage is TRBJ2-7; TRBD2 matches 8 bases. The V and J ends lost 5 bases and 2 bases, in that order; junction bases with no gene match: 8. Germline V gene sequence: CDR1 MNHEY, CDR2 SMNVEV (reference sequence). CDR3 length equals 15 residues. As DNA, the CDR3 is TGTGCCAGCAGTCCACTCCGGGGGGGCCCCTACGAGCAGTACTTC. This translates into CASSPLRGGPYEQYF.

The V call is TRBV27, the J call TRBJ2-7; 9 bases are shared with TRBD1. J was trimmed by 2 bases and V by 8 bases; bases with no gene match: 19. In germline, CDR1 is MNHEY, CDR2 SMNVEV (reference sequence). The CDR3 is 18 residues long. The CDR3 bases are TGTGCCAGCCCTAAACTAACTACTGACAGGGGGTTAACCTACGAGCAGTACTTC. This gives the protein CASPKLTTDRGLTYEQYF.

The V gene is TRBV4-1, the J gene TRBJ1-4, with D hard to call. This CDR3 is 15 amino acids long. V lost 0 bases to trimming and J lost 8 bases, with 13 bases between them. Per germline, CDR1 MGHRA and CDR2 YSYEKL. CDR3 residues: CASSQEGGFGEKLFF. CDR3 sequence (DNA): TGCGCCAGCAGCCAAGAAGGAGGGTTCGGGGAAAAACTGTTTTTT.

There are a few counts of this clone. This CDR3 reads CASRTGVYNEQFF. Written as DNA, the CDR3 is TGTGCCAGCAGGACAGGGGTTTACAATGAGCAGTTCTTC. The chain has TRBV5-4 and TRBJ2-1; 8 nucleotides agree with TRBD1. The CDR3 consists of 13 residues. From germline, CDR1 is SGHNT and CDR2 YYREEE (reference sequence). Trimming took 5 bases from V and 4 from J; bases not matched to a gene: 2. Together with reference TRBV5-4 and TRBJ2-1, the CDR3 gives the full variable domain: ETGVTQSPTHLIKTRGQQVTLRCSSQSGHNTVSWYQQALGQGPQFIFQYYREEENGRGNFPPRFSGLQFPNYSSELNVNALELDDSALYLCASRTGVYNEQFFGPGTRLTVL.

The V and J genes are TRBV25-1 and TRBJ2-3; 13 bases match TRBD2. Germline-derived CDR1 and CDR2 are MGHDK and SYGVNS. The CDR3 runs 15 residues. V gave up 8 bases and J gave up 4 bases; unmatched junction bases: 6. The DNA for the CDR3 is TGTGCCAGCCTCACTAGCGGGGGGGGCGCAGATACGCAGTATTTT. This gives the protein CASLTSGGGADTQYF.

This clone was detected a few times. The chain uses TRBV7-7 and TRBJ2-3; TRBD2 aligns across 12 bases. The trim removed 5 bases at V and 5 bases at J, leaving 8 bases unmatched. Germline CDR1 is SSHAT and CDR2 is FNYEAQ (reference sequence). The CDR3 consists of 16 residues. The CDR3, as DNA: TGTGCCAGCAGCGAAAAACTAGCGGGGGGACGAGATACGCAGTATTTT. Its protein is CASSEKLAGGRDTQYF. The full variable domain, with the rest looked up from reference TRBV7-7 and TRBJ2-3, is GAGVSQSPRYKVTKRGQDVTLRCDPISSHATLYWYQQALGQGPEFLTYFNYEAQPDKSGLPSDRFSAERPEGSISTLTIQRTEQRDSAMYRCASSEKLAGGRDTQYFGPGTRLTVL.

J is TRBJ2-1 and V is TRBV5-1, with TRBD2 matching over 10 bases. The germline V gene encodes CDR1 SGHRS and CDR2 YFSETQ. J was trimmed by 4 bases and V by 1 base; bases with no gene match: 8. The length of the CDR3 is 17 residues. CDR3: CASSLYFLAGVYNEQFF. As DNA, the CDR3 is TGCGCCAGCAGCTTGTATTTCCTAGCGGGGGTATACAATGAGCAGTTCTTC. The full variable domain, with the rest looked up from reference TRBV5-1 and TRBJ2-1, is KAGVTQTPRYLIKTRGQQVTLSCSPISGHRSVSWYQQTPGQGLQFLFEYFSETQRNKGNFPGRFSGRQFSNSRSEMNVSTLELGDSALYLCASSLYFLAGVYNEQFFGPGTRLTVL.

The chain carries TRBV6-2 or TRBV6-3 and TRBJ2-7; no definite D call. Germline CDR1 is MNHEY and CDR2 is SVGEGT. CDR3 length: 11 amino acids. V was pared by 4 bases and J by 7 bases, with 8 bases between. The CDR3 DNA is TGTGCCAGCAGTTGGTCGGTTGAGCAGTACTTC. Encoded protein: CASSWSVEQYF.

This sequence joins TRBV7-9 and TRBJ1-5; 7 bases map to TRBD1. Germline V gives CDR1 SEHNR, CDR2 FQNEAQ (reference sequence). This CDR3 is 16 amino acids long. V lost 4 bases to trimming and J lost 1 base; unmatched junction nucleotides: 7. The CDR3 reads CASSSTTGKSNQPQHF. The DNA for the CDR3 is TGTGCCAGCAGCTCCACGACAGGGAAAAGCAATCAGCCCCAGCATTTT.

The V gene is TRBV4-2, the J gene TRBJ2-2, with 13 bases lining up with TRBD2. CDR1 and CDR2 from the germline V gene are LGHNA and YNFKEQ. The CDR3 is made up of 18 amino acids. Trimming cost V 4 bases and J 0 bases; bases outside gene matches: 5. The CDR3 DNA follows: TGTGCCAGCAGCCTCGGACTAGCGGGGGCCTCGAACACCGGGGAGCTGTTTTTT. It specifies CASSLGLAGASNTGELFF.

J is TRBJ2-5 and V is TRBV5-8; the D is unclear. V shed 0 bases and J shed 0 bases, with 9 bases lying between them. Germline V CDR1 and CDR2: SGHTS, YDEGEE. The CDR3 covers 15 residues. The CDR3 DNA is TGTGCCAGCAGCTTGGTTCAGATATACCAAGAGACCCAGTACTTC. Encoded protein: CASSLVQIYQETQYF.

This clone was seen once. Here the CDR3 DNA reads TGTGCCAGCAGGGTCCAGGGGACTGAAGCTTTCTTT. Protein: CASRVQGTEAFF. The J gene is TRBJ1-1, the V gene TRBV28, with D maybe TRBD1 (6 bases). This CDR3 region has 12 residues. From germline, CDR1 is MDHEN and CDR2 SYDVKM. V was shortened by 6 bases and J by 5 bases, with 10 bases between the two germline ends.

This chain uses TRBV7-2 with TRBJ2-2; TRBD1 aligns across 7 bases. Germline V CDR1 and CDR2: SGHTA, FQGNSA. The CDR3 has 15 residues. V lost 3 bases to trimming and J lost 6 bases; unmatched junction nucleotides: 7. The CDR3 here is CASSFRQGRAGELFF. CDR3 DNA: TGTGCCAGCAGCTTCAGACAGGGTCGCGCCGGGGAGCTGTTTTTT.

The J gene is TRBJ1-1, the V gene TRBV6-2 or TRBV6-3, with D tentatively TRBD1 (5 bases). The germline CDR1 and CDR2 sequences are MNHEY and SVGEGT. The CDR3 has 13 amino acids. V lost 5 bases, J lost 3 bases, and 10 bases lay in between. The CDR3 spells CASSHDSYTEAFF. In nucleotides, the CDR3 is TGTGCCAGCAGTCATGACAGTTACACTGAAGCTTTCTTT.

This chain joins TRBV5-1 and TRBJ2-3; weak D call: TRBD2 (5 bases). The CDR3 runs 16 residues. With 4 bases removed from V and 0 bases from J, the gap between germline ends came to 15 bases. Germline CDR1 is SGHRS and CDR2 is YFSETQ. CDR3 sequence (DNA): TGCGCCAGCAGCCCGCTCCGTAGCGCTAGCACAGATACGCAGTATTTT. It specifies CASSPLRSASTDTQYF.

This chain links TRBV29-1 with TRBJ2-7; TRBD1 aligns across 8 bases. Looked up from germline, CDR1 is SQVTM and CDR2 is ANQGSEA. This CDR3 is built from 12 residues. After removal of 6 bases from V and 2 bases from J, the junction contained 3 bases not matched to a gene. The CDR3 DNA is TGCAGCGTCCGGACAGGGACCTACGAGCAGTACTTC. This codes for CSVRTGTYEQYF.

The chain couples TRBV7-3 to TRBJ1-6; TRBD1 matches at 7 bases. Germline trimming cut 5 bases from V and 7 bases from J; bases unmatched to any gene: 5. Germline V CDR1 and CDR2: SGHTA, FQGTGA. The CDR3 has 14 amino acids. The CDR3 loop reads CASSAQGQNSPLHF. The CDR3 DNA reads as TGTGCCAGCAGCGCACAGGGGCAAAATTCACCCCTCCACTTT.

This chain connects TRBV7-9 to TRBJ1-5; D might be TRBD1 (6 bases). V was pared by 1 base and J by 2 bases, with 12 bases between. Germline CDR1 SEHNR, CDR2 FQNEAQ (reference sequence). The CDR3 length is 16 residues. CDR3 coding DNA: TGTGCCAGCAGCTTAGATGCAGGGGTGGGCAATCAGCCCCAGCATTTT. Protein product: CASSLDAGVGNQPQHF.

The chain joins TRBV6-5 to TRBJ1-1; no clear D gene. The germline gives CDR1 MNHEY, CDR2 SVGAGI. Deletions cut 10 bases from V and 1 base from J, with 13 bases between. The CDR3 spans 13 residues. CDR3 nucleotide sequence: TGTGCCACGACTGCGGGTGCGAACACTGAAGCTTTCTTT. Amino acids: CATTAGANTEAFF.

The V and J genes are TRBV28 and TRBJ2-5; maybe TRBD2 (5 bases). This CDR3 comprises 13 residues. The germline gives CDR1 MDHEN, CDR2 SYDVKM. The germline V and J ends were trimmed by 6 bases and 10 bases, with 18 bases remaining between them. The chain's CDR3 is CASSENPGDNQYF. CDR3 coding DNA: TGTGCCAGCAGCGAAAACCCCGGGGATAACCAGTACTTC.

This chain links TRBV5-4 with TRBJ1-1; TRBD1 matches 9 bases. Trimming removed 0 bases from V and 0 bases from J; junction bases left unmatched: 9. Germline values: CDR1 SGHNT, CDR2 YYREEE (reference sequence). The CDR3 consists of 18 residues. CDR3 sequence reads: CASSLDGDRARMNTEAFF. The CDR3 nucleotides read TGTGCCAGCAGCTTGGACGGGGACAGGGCCCGAATGAACACTGAAGCTTTCTTT.

V usage is TRBV28 and J usage is TRBJ2-3; 11 bases map to TRBD2. Germline CDR1 reads MDHEN; CDR2 reads SYDVKM. V shed 6 bases, J shed 4 bases, and the junction held 15 bases outside the gene matches. CDR3 length equals 18 residues. In DNA, the CDR3 is TGTGCCAGCAGATCCTCTGGGTTTAGCGGGGGGGCTTCAGATACGCAGTATTTT. This encodes CASRSSGFSGGASDTQYF.

The genes are TRBV3-1 (or the pseudogene TRBV3-2) and TRBJ1-2, with TRBD1 matching 11 bases. The CDR3 consists of 15 residues. The germline V gene encodes CDR1 LGHDT and CDR2 YNNKEL (reference sequence). V lost 4 bases, J lost 5 bases, and 6 bases stayed unmatched. This CDR3 reads CASSPGTGGMYGYTF. The CDR3 DNA reads TGTGCCAGCAGCCCGGGGACAGGGGGAATGTATGGCTACACCTTC.

The V gene is TRBV6-2 or TRBV6-3, the J gene TRBJ1-2; D may be TRBD1 (6 bases). CDR3 size: 13 residues. Trimming cost V 5 bases and J 2 bases, with 9 bases left between them. Germline CDR1 MNHEY, CDR2 SVGEGT. The CDR3 DNA sequence: TGTGCCAGCAGTAGCGGACAGAACTATGGCTACACCTTC. It specifies CASSSGQNYGYTF.

This clone was observed once. This rearrangement joins TRBV30 to TRBJ1-6; 8 bases align to TRBD1. Germline V CDR1 and CDR2: GTSNPN, SVGIG (reference sequence). This CDR3 contains 15 residues. The junction had 10 bases not matched to a gene; V was cut back by 3 bases and J by 9 bases. The CDR3: CAWRIPGTGLSPLHF. The CDR3 bases are TGTGCCTGGAGGATTCCCGGGACAGGTCTTTCACCCCTCCACTTT.

This clone showed up just once. The genes are TRBV11-2 and TRBJ1-2, with D possibly TRBD1 on 6 matching bases. The CDR3 spans 16 residues. Germline-derived CDR1 and CDR2 are SGHAT and FQNNGV. V gave up 3 bases and J gave up 5 bases, with 19 bases separating them. CDR3 in amino acids: CASSLGWGGQLYGYTF. CDR3 coding DNA: TGTGCCAGCAGCTTGGGATGGGGGGGGCAGCTATATGGCTACACCTTC.

CDR3 in amino acids: CSAKQDGYTF. CDR3 nucleotide sequence: TGCAGTGCTAAGCAGGATGGCTACACCTTC. V is TRBV20-1 and J is TRBJ1-2; D is uncertain. The germline V and J ends were trimmed by 4 bases and 6 bases, with 6 bases remaining between them. This CDR3 has 10 residues. The germline CDR1 and CDR2 sequences are DFQATT and SNEGSKA (reference sequence).

CDR3 nucleotide sequence: TGTGCCAGTTTCACTATGTTCGCGGGGAGCACTGAAGCTTTCTTT. Translated: CASFTMFAGSTEAFF. The chain couples TRBV28 to TRBJ1-1; the D is unclear. The CDR3 contains 15 residues. Deletions cut 9 bases from V and 4 bases from J, with 21 bases between. CDR1 MDHEN and CDR2 SYDVKM come from the germline V gene.